These 5 T cell receptor beta chains were sequenced from one sample in a study of PD-1 blockade in classical Hodgkin lymphoma. Repertoires were generated with immunoSEQ multiplex PCR, while TCRdb's copy carries only in-frame clones and drops some. The top ten hold 6.5% to 8% of the sample, which has approximately 21,000 clones, 75% to 90% seen once. Regarding time point: cycle 4 day 1 (C4D1), after less than 7 weeks of nivolumab. All trial patients relapsed after autologous stem cell transplantation. CD8+ T cells were isolated from thawed PBMCs by magnetic negative selection. Material: CD8+ T cells from blood, obtained before the fourth cycle of nivolumab. The receptor source for this set is a human donor with classical Hodgkin lymphoma.

This chain joins TRBV11-2 and TRBJ2-4; D possibly corresponds to TRBD2 (6 bases). With 3 bases removed from V and 6 bases from J, the gap between germline ends came to 12 bases. The CDR3 sequence is 14 residues long. The germline V gene has CDR1 SGHAT and CDR2 FQNNGV. CDR3 nucleotide sequence: TGTGCCAGCAGCTTGGAGGGCAGGGTAAACATTCAGTACTTC. Its translation is CASSLEGRVNIQYF.

A few counts support this clone. This sequence joins TRBV7-9 and TRBJ2-7, with no clear D. The V gene lost 3 bases and the J gene lost 1 base, with 7 bases spanning the gap. The CDR3 sequence is 13 residues long. Looked up from germline, CDR1 is SEHNR and CDR2 is FQNEAQ (reference sequence). This CDR3 is CASSFSPSYEQYF. DNA for the CDR3: TGTGCCAGCAGCTTTAGCCCTTCCTACGAGCAGTACTTC. The full variable domain, with the rest looked up from reference TRBV7-9 and TRBJ2-7, is DTGVSQNPRHKITKRGQNVTFRCDPISEHNRLYWYRQTLGQGPEFLTYFQNEAQLEKSRLLSDRFSAERPKGSFSTLEIQRTEQGDSAMYLCASSFSPSYEQYFGPGTRLTVT.

The V and J genes are TRBV6-5 and TRBJ2-1, with D uncertain. The germline V and J ends were trimmed by 3 bases and 3 bases, with 9 bases remaining between them. Germline V gives CDR1 MNHEY, CDR2 SVGAGI. This CDR3 has 14 residues. The CDR3 protein is CASSYHGLYNEQFF. The CDR3 DNA reads TGTGCCAGCAGTTATCATGGGCTCTACAATGAGCAGTTCTTC.

The chain has TRBV9 and TRBJ2-1; 7 nucleotides agree with TRBD2. In germline, CDR1 is SGDLS, CDR2 YYNGEE. The CDR3 runs 15 residues. J was trimmed by 5 bases and V by 4 bases; bases with no gene match: 9. The CDR3 sequence: CASSPGGAPDNEQFF. The DNA of the CDR3 is TGTGCCAGCAGCCCGGGGGGAGCTCCTGACAATGAGCAGTTCTTC.

V is TRBV5-6 and J is TRBJ2-1, with 7 bases lining up with TRBD1. Germline V gene lookup returns CDR1 SGHDT and CDR2 YYEEEE. CDR3 size: 14 residues. V lost 6 bases and J lost 4; bases outside the gene matches: 7. DNA of the CDR3: TGTGCCAGCACCGGGGACAGCCAGTACAATGAGCAGTTCTTC. Its protein product is CASTGDSQYNEQFF. Based on the CDR3 plus reference TRBV5-6 and TRBJ2-1, the full variable domain is DAGVTQSPTHLIKTRGQQVTLRCSPKSGHDTVSWYQQALGQGPQFIFQYYEEEERQRGNFPDRFSGHQFPNYSSELNVNALLLGDSALYLCASTGDSQYNEQFFGPGTRLTVL.